This T cell receptor beta chain stems from a study of blood T cell repertoires in COVID-19. Across the study: PBMCs, B-cell-depleted T cells, or T cells provided the cDNA or gDNA that made up the material.

CDR3 length: 15 residues. Germline V gene lookup returns CDR1 MDHEN and CDR2 SYDVKM. V was pared by 2 bases and J by 0 bases, with 10 bases between. Sequencing used immunoSEQ multiplex PCR; TCRdb keeps in-frame clones, though not all of them. The profile shows roughly 100,000 clones, about 87% of them singletons. This clone was picked up one time. The TCR sequence derives from a man in his fifties or sixties with acute or convalescent COVID-19. This chain uses TRBV28 with TRBJ1-1; D remains ambiguous. The source material was peripheral blood. The CDR3 sequence: CASSLINSMNTEAFF. DNA of the CDR3: TGTGCCAGCAGTTTAATCAATTCCATGAACACTGAAGCTTTCTTT.